The 3 T cell receptor beta chains reported below all come from one sample, sequenced in a study of control samples from healthy donors and cancer patients. Method: immunoSEQ multiplex PCR; TCRdb's copy keeps in-frame clones and lacks some. The table records 100,000 to 150,000 clones, approximately 92% of them present only once. Sequences were obtained from blood. These receptors all stem from a woman in her forties or fifties in good health.

The rearrangement links TRBV27 to TRBJ1-2, with D possibly matching TRBD1 (5 bases). V lost 6 bases and J lost 2, with 19 bases in between. Germline V lookup: CDR1 MNHEY, CDR2 SMNVEV (reference sequence). The CDR3 runs 16 residues. DNA for the CDR3: TGTGCCAGCAGCTTCGGGGGGGGGTTAGGGAACTATGGCTACACCTTC. It codes for CASSFGGGLGNYGYTF.

The CDR3 coding sequence is TGTGCCAGCAGCTCCGGGACTAGCGGGATCAACACAGATACGCAGTATTTT. Its protein is CASSSGTSGINTDTQYF. The chain links TRBV7-2 to TRBJ2-3; 13 positions match TRBD2. Trimming at V came to 4 bases and at J to 2 bases, leaving 6 bases not matched to a gene. The CDR3 is made up of 17 amino acids. CDR1 and CDR2 from the germline V gene are SGHTA and FQGNSA.

CDR3 residues: CASSPATAGGGELFF. CDR3 in DNA: TGTGCCAGCAGCCCCGCCACAGCGGGAGGCGGGGAGCTGTTTTTT. The V gene is TRBV6-4, the J gene TRBJ2-2; 9 nucleotides align to TRBD2. The CDR3 spans 15 residues. V trimming: 6 bases; J trimming: 7 bases; junction bases outside the gene matches: 9. Per germline, CDR1 MRHNA and CDR2 SNTAGT.